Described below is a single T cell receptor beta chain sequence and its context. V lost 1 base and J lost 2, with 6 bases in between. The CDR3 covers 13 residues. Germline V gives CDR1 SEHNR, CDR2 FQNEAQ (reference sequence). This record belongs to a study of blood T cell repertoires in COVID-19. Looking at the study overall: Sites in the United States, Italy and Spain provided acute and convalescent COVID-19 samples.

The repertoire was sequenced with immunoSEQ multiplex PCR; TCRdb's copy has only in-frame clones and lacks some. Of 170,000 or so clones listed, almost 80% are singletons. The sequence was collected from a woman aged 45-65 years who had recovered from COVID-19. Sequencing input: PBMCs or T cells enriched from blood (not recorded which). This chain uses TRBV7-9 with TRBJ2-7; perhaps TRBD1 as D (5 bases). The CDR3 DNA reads TGTGCCAGCAGCTTAGAGACAGCCTACGAGCAGTACTTC. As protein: CASSLETAYEQYF.